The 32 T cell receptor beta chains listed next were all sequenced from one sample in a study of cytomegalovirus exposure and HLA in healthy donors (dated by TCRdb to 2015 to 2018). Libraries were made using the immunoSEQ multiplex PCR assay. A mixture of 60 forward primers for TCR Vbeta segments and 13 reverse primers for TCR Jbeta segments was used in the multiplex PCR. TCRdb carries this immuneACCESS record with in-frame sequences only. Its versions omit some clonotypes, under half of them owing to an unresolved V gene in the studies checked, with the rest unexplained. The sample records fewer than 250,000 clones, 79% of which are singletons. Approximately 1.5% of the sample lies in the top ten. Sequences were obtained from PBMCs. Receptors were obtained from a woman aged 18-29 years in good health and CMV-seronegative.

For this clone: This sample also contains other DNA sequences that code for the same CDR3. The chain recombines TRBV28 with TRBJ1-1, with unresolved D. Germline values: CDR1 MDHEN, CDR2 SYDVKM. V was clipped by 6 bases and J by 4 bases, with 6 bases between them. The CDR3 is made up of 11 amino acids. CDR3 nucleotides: TGTGCCAGCAGCCGAGGCACTGAAGCTTTCTTT. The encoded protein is CASSRGTEAFF.

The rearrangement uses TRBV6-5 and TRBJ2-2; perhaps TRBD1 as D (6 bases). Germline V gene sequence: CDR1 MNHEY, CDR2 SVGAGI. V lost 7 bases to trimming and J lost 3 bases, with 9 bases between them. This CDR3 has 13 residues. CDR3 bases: TGTGCCAGCAAGAGGACAGACACCGGGGAGCTGTTTTTT. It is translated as CASKRTDTGELFF.

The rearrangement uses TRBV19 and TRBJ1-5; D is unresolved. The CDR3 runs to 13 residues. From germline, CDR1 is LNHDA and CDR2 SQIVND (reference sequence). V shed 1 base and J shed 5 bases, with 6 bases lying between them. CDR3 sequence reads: CASSIARDQPQHF. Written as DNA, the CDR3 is TGTGCCAGTAGTATAGCTCGGGATCAGCCCCAGCATTTT.

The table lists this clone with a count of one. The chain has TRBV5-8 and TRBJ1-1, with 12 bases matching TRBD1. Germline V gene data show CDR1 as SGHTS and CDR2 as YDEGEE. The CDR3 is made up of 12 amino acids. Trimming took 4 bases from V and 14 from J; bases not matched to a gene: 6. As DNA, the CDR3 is TGTGCCAGCAGCAGGGGGACAGGGGGCCCGTTCTTT. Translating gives CASSRGTGGPFF.

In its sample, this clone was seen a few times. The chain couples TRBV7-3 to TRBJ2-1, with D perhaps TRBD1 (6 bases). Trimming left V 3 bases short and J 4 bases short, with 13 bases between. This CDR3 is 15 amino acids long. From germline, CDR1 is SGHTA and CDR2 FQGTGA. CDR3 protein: CASSFLGDTYNEQFF. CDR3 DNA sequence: TGTGCCAGCAGCTTCCTCGGGGACACATACAATGAGCAGTTCTTC.

CDR3 nucleotide sequence: TGTGCCAGCAGCTCGAGGACAGGGGCTGTGGGTGGCTACACCTTC. This encodes CASSSRTGAVGGYTF. The chain couples TRBV7-2 to TRBJ1-2; 9 bases fit TRBD1. J was trimmed by 7 bases and V by 4 bases; bases with no gene match: 10. The CDR3 is 15 amino acids. The germline V gene encodes CDR1 SGHTA and CDR2 FQGNSA.

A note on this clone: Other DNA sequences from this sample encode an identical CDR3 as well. CDR3 in DNA: TGTGCCAGCAGCTTAGTGAGAGAGACCCAGTACTTC. Protein sequence: CASSLVRETQYF. V usage is TRBV7-2 and J usage is TRBJ2-5; D unclear. CDR1 is SGHTA and CDR2 is FQGNSA in the germline V gene. Trimming removed 1 base from V and 4 bases from J, with 4 bases in between. The CDR3 extends over 12 amino acids.

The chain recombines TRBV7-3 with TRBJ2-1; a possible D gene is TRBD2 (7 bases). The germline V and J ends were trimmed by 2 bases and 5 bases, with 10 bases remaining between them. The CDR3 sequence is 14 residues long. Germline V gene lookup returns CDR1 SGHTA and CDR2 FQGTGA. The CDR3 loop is CASSLPGGHNEQFF. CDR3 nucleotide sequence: TGTGCCAGCAGCTTACCGGGGGGCCACAATGAGCAGTTCTTC.

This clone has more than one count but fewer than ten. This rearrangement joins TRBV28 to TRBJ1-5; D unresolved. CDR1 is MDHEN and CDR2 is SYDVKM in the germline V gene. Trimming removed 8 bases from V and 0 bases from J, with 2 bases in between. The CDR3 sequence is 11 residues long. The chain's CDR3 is CASHSNQPQHF. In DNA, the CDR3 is TGTGCCAGCCATAGCAATCAGCCCCAGCATTTT.

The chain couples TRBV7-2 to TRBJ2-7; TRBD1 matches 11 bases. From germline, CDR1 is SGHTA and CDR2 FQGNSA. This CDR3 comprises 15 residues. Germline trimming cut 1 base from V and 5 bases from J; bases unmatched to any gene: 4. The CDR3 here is CASSLGDRGRNEQYF. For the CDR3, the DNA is TGTGCCAGCAGCTTAGGGGACAGGGGGAGAAACGAGCAGTACTTC. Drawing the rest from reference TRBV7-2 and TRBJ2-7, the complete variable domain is GAGVSQSPSNKVTEKGKDVELRCDPISGHTALYWYRQSLGQGLEFLIYFQGNSAPDKSGLPSDRFSAERTGGSVSTLTIQRTQQEDSAVYLCASSLGDRGRNEQYFGPGTRLTVT.

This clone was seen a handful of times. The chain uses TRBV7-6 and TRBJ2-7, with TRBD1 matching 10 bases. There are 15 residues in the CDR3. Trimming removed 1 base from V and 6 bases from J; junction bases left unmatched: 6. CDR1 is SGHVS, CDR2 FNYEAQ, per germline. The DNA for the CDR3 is TGTGCCAGCAGCTTAGTCGTGGACAGGGGGGGCGAGCAGTACTTC. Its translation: CASSLVVDRGGEQYF.

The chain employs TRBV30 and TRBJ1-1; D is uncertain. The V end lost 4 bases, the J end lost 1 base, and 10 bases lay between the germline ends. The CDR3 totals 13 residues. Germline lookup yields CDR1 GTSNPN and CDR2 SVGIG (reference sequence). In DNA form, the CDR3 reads TGTGCCTGGAAGTCTCACTCGAACACTGAAGCTTTCTTT. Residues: CAWKSHSNTEAFF.

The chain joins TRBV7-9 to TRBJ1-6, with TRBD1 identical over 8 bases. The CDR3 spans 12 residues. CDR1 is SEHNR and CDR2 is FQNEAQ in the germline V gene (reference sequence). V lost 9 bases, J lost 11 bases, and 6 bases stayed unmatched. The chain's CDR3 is CASDRGGTPLHF. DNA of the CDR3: TGTGCCAGTGACAGGGGAGGCACACCCCTCCACTTT. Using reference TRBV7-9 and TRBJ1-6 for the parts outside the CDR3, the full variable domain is DTGVSQNPRHKITKRGQNVTFRCDPISEHNRLYWYRQTLGQGPEFLTYFQNEAQLEKSRLLSDRFSAERPKGSFSTLEIQRTEQGDSAMYLCASDRGGTPLHFGNGTRLTVT.

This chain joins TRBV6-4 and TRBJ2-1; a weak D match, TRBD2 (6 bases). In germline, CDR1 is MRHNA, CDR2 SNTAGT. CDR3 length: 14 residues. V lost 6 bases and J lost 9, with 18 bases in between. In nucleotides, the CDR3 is TGTGCCAGCAGGGAGGGTAGCGAGGTGGCTGAGCAGTTCTTC. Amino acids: CASREGSEVAEQFF.

CDR3 bases: TGTGCCAGCGATTCCACCGGGACAGTCGGCTCACCCCTCCACTTT. This sequence encodes CASDSTGTVGSPLHF. This chain joins TRBV5-8 and TRBJ1-6; TRBD1 matches 7 bases. Germline V gene lookup returns CDR1 SGHTS and CDR2 YDEGEE. V was pared by 7 bases and J by 10 bases, with 14 bases of the junction left unmatched. CDR3 length: 15 amino acids. Supplemented by reference TRBV5-8 and TRBJ1-6, the full variable domain reads EAGVTQSPTHLIKTRGQQATLRCSPISGHTSVYWYQQALGLGLQFLLWYDEGEERNRGNFPPRFSGRQFPNYSSELNVNALELEDSALYLCASDSTGTVGSPLHFGNGTRLTVT.

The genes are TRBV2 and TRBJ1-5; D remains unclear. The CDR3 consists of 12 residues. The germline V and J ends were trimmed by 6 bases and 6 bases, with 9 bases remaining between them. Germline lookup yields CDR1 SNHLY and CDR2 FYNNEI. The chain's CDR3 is CASRGGGQPQHF. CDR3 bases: TGTGCCAGCAGAGGCGGAGGTCAGCCCCAGCATTTT.

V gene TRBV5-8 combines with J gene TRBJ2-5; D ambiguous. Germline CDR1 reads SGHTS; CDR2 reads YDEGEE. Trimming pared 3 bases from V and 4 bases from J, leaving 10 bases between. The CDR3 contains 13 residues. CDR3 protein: CASSSLGRETQYF. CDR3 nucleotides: TGTGCCAGCAGCTCCCTCGGTAGAGAGACCCAGTACTTC.

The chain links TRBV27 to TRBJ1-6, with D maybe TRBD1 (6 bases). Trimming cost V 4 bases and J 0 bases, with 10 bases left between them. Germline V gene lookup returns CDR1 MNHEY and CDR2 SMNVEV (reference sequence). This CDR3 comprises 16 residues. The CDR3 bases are TGTGCCAGCAGTTCGGACAGCAACTCCTATAATTCACCCCTCCACTTT. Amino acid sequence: CASSSDSNSYNSPLHF.

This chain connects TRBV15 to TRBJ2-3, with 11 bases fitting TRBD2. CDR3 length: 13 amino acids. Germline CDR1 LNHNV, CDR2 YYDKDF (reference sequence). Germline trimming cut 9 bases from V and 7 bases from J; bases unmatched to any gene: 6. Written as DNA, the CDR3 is TGTGCCACAAAACTAGCGGGAGCAAATACGCAGTATTTT. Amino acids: CATKLAGANTQYF.

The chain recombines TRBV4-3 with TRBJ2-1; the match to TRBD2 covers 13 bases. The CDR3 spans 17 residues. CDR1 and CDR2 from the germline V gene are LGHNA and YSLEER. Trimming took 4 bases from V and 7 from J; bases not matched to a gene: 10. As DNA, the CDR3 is TGCGCCAGCAGCCCCCTCCTACTAGCGGGAGGGGGGAATGAGCAGTTCTTC. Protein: CASSPLLLAGGGNEQFF.

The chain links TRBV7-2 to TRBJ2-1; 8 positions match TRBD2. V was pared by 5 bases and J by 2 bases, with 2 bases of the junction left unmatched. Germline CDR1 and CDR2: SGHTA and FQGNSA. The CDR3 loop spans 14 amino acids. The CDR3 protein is CASSGTRPYNEQFF. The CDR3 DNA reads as TGTGCCAGCAGCGGGACTAGGCCCTACAATGAGCAGTTCTTC.

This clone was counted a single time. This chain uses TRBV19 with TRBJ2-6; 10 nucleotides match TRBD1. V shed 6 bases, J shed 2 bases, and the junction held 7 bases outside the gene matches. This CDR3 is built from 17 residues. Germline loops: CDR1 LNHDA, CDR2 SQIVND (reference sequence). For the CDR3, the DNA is TGTGCCAGTAGCCTAGACAGGGGGCGGGCTGGGGCCAACGTCCTGACTTTC. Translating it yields CASSLDRGRAGANVLTF. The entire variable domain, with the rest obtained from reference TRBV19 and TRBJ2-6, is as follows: DGGITQSPKYLFRKEGQNVTLSCEQNLNHDAMYWYRQDPGQGLRLIYYSQIVNDFQKGDIAEGYSVSREKKESFPLTVTSAQKNPTAFYLCASSLDRGRAGANVLTFGAGSRLTVL.

The CDR3 DNA sequence: TGTGCCAGCAGTCTCGACAGGGCAACTAATGAAAAACTGTTTTTT. Translated: CASSLDRATNEKLFF. This rearrangement joins TRBV27 to TRBJ1-4, with 7 bases matching TRBD1. The CDR3 runs 15 residues. Trimming cost V 5 bases and J 0 bases; bases outside gene matches: 3. Germline V gene sequence: CDR1 MNHEY, CDR2 SMNVEV (reference sequence).

CDR3 DNA: TGTGCCAGCAGGCAACGGGGCAGCGGGAGGGCCTTCACACACACAGATACGCAGTATTTT. It specifies CASRQRGSGRAFTHTDTQYF. This sequence joins TRBV28 and TRBJ2-3; 10 bases agree with TRBD2. Germline V gives CDR1 MDHEN, CDR2 SYDVKM. V shed 6 bases, J shed 2 bases, and the junction held 20 bases outside the gene matches. CDR3 length equals 20 residues. The variable domain in full, completed from reference TRBV28 and TRBJ2-3, reads DVKVTQSSRYLVKRTGEKVFLECVQDMDHENMFWYRQDPGLGLRLIYFSYDVKMKEKGDIPEGYSVSREKKERFSLILESASTNQTSMYLCASRQRGSGRAFTHTDTQYFGPGTRLTVL.

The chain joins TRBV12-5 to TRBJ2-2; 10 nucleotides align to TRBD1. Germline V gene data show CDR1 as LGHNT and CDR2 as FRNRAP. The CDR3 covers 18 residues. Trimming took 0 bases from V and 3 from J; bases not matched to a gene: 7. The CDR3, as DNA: TGTGCTAGTGGTTTGGTAGTAGGGACAGGGGTCCACACCGGGGAGCTGTTTTTT. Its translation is CASGLVVGTGVHTGELFF.

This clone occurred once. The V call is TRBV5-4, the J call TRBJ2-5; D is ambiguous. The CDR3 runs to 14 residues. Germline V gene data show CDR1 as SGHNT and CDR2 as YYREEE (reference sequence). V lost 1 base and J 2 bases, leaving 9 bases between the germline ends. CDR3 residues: CASSLKENQETQYF. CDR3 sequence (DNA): TGTGCCAGCAGCTTGAAAGAGAATCAAGAGACCCAGTACTTC.

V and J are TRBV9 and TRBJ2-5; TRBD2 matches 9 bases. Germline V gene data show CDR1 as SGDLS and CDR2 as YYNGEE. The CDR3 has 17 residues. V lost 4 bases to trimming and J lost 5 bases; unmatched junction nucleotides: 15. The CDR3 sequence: CASSLETSGFLGETQYF. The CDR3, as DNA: TGTGCCAGCAGCCTGGAGACTAGCGGTTTTCTCGGGGAGACCCAGTACTTC.

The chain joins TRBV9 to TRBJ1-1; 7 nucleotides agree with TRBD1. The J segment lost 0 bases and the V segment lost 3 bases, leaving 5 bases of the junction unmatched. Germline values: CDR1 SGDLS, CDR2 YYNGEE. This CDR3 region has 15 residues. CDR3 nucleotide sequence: TGTGCCAGCAGCGGGGGGGACAGTATGAACACTGAAGCTTTCTTT. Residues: CASSGGDSMNTEAFF. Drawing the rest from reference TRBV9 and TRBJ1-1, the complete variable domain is DSGVTQTPKHLITATGQRVTLRCSPRSGDLSVYWYQQSLDQGLQFLIQYYNGEERAKGNILERFSAQQFPDLHSELNLSSLELGDSALYFCASSGGDSMNTEAFFGQGTRLTVV.

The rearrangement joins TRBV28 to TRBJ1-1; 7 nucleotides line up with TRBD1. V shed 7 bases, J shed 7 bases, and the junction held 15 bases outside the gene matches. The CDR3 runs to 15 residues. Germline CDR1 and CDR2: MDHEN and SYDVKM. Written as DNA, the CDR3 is TGTGCCAGCACCGTCCTAACCGGGACAGTTGGTGAAGCTTTCTTT. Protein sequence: CASTVLTGTVGEAFF.

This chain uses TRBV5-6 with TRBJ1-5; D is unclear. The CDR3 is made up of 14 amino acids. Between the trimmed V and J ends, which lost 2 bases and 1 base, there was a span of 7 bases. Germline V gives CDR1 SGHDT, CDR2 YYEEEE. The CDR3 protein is CASSFAGSNQPQHF. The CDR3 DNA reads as TGTGCCAGCAGCTTCGCGGGGAGCAATCAGCCCCAGCATTTT.

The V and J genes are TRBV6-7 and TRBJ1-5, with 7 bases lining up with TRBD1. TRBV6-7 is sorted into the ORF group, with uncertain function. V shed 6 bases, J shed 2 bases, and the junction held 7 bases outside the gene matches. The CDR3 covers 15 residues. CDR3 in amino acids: CASRHRGLGNQPQHF. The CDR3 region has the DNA TGTGCCAGCAGACACAGGGGTTTGGGCAATCAGCCCCAGCATTTT.

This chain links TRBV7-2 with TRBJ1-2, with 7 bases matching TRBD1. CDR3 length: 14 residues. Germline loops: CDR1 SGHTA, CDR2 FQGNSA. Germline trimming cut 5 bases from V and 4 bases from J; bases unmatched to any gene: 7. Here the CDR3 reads CASSARQGPYGYTF. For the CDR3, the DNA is TGTGCCAGCAGCGCCCGACAGGGACCCTATGGCTACACCTTC.